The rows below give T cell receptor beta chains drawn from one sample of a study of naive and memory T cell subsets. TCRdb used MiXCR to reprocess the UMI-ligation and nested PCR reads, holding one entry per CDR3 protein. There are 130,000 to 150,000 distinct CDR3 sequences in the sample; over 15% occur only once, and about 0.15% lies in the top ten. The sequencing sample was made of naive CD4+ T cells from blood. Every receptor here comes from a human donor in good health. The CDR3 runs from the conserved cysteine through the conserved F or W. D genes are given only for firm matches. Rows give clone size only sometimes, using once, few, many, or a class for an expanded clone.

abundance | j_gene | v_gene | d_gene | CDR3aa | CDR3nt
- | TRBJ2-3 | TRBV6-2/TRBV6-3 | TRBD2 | CASRSSGRGPDTQYF | TGTGCCAGCAGGAGTAGCGGGAGGGGCCCAGATACGCAGTATTTT
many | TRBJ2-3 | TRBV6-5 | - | CASGRQGTDTQYF | TGTGCCAGCGGGCGGCAGGGCACAGATACGCAGTATTTT
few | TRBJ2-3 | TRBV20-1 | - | CSARVAGTDTQYF | TGCAGTGCTAGAGTGGCGGGGACAGATACGCAGTATTTT
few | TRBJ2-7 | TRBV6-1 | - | CASSEAGGASVAYEQYF | TGTGCCAGCAGTGAAGCGGGGGGGGCGTCAGTGGCCTACGAGCAGTACTTC
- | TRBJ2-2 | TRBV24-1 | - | CATSDLFVRAGHNTGELFF | TGTGCCACCAGTGATTTGTTTGTCCGTGCGGGACACAACACCGGGGAGCTGTTTTTT
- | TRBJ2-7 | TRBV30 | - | CAWNIGSTSEQYF | TGTGCCTGGAACATAGGGAGCACCTCGGAGCAGTACTTC
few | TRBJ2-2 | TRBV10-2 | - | CASSNGNTGELFF | TGCGCCAGCAGTAACGGGAACACCGGGGAGCTGTTTTTT
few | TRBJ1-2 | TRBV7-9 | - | CASSSTQSNYGYTF | TGTGCCAGCAGCTCGACACAGAGTAACTATGGCTACACCTTC
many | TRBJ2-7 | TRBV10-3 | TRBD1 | CAIKPGQGAGYEQYF | TGTGCCATCAAACCCGGACAGGGTGCGGGTTACGAGCAGTACTTC
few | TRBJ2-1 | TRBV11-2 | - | CASSLVHEQFF | TGTGCCAGCAGCTTAGTCCATGAGCAGTTCTTC
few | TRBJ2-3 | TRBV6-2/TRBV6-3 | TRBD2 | CASTERGRDTQYF | TGTGCCAGCACCGAGCGGGGTAGAGATACGCAGTATTTT
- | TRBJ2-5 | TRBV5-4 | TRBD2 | CASSWGGETQYF | TGTGCCAGCAGCTGGGGGGGTGAGACCCAGTACTTC
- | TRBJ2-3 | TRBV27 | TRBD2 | CASSFASGKDTQYF | TGTGCCAGCAGTTTCGCTAGCGGGAAGGATACGCAGTATTTT
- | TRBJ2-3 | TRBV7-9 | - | CASSLALASTDTQYF | TGTGCCAGCAGCTTAGCACTAGCTAGCACAGATACGCAGTATTTT
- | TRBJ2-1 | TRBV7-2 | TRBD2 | CASSAGLAYNEQFF | TGTGCCAGCAGCGCGGGACTAGCCTACAATGAGCAGTTCTTC
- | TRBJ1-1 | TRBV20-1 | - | CSARRAIREAFF | TGCAGTGCTAGACGTGCGATCCGTGAAGCTTTCTTT
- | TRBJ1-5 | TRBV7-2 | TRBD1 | CASSQRTGAFQPQHF | TGTGCCAGCAGCCAGCGGACAGGGGCTTTTCAGCCCCAGCATTTT
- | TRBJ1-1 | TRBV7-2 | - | CASSFEVNTEAFF | TGTGCCAGCAGCTTCGAGGTGAACACTGAAGCTTTCTTT
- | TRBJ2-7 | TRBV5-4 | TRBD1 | CASSSTDGTVEQYF | TGTGCCAGCAGCTCCACCGACGGGACAGTAGAGCAGTACTTC
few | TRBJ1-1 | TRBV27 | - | CASSLSANTEAFF | TGTGCCAGCAGTTTAAGTGCCAACACTGAAGCTTTCTTT
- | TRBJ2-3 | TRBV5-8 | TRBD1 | CASSSGQGGADTQYF | TGTGCCAGCAGCTCAGGACAGGGCGGGGCAGATACGCAGTATTTT
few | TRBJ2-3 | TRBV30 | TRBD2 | CAWSSSGRTGTYF | TGTGCCTGGAGTAGTAGCGGGAGGACGGGGACCTATTTT
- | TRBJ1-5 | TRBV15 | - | CATSREGRAGSNQPQHF | TGTGCCACCAGCAGAGAAGGCCGGGCAGGAAGCAATCAGCCCCAGCATTTT
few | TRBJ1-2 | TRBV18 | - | CASSPPGRDGDGYTF | TGTGCCAGCTCACCACCGGGACGGGATGGGGATGGCTACACCTTC
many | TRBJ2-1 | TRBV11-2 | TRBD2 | CASSLLLAGDDEQFF | TGTGCCAGCAGCTTACTCCTAGCGGGAGACGATGAGCAGTTCTTC
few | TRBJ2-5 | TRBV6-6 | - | CASSLRRQETQYF | TGTGCCAGCAGTCTCCGTCGACAAGAGACCCAGTACTTC
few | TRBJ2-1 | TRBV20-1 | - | CSASKGSPGEQFF | TGCAGTGCTTCCAAAGGGTCTCCCGGTGAGCAGTTCTTC
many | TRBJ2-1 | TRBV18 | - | CASSPQGYNEQFF | TGTGCCAGCTCACCACAGGGCTACAATGAGCAGTTCTTC
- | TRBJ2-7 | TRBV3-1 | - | CASTISGREYYEQYF | TGTGCCAGCACCATCTCCGGACGGGAGTACTACGAGCAGTACTTC
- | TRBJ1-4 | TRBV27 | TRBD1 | CASSLLPTGTGGEKLFF | TGTGCCAGCAGTCTCCTACCAACCGGGACAGGGGGCGAAAAACTGTTTTTT
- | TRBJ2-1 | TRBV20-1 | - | CSARGGGPYNEQFF | TGCAGTGCAAGAGGGGGAGGGCCTTATAATGAGCAGTTCTTC
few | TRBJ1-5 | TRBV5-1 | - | CASSLASGSGQPQHF | TGCGCCAGCAGCTTGGCGTCGGGGTCTGGGCAGCCCCAGCATTTT
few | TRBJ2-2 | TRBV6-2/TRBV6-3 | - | CASSSDGPTNTGELFF | TGTGCCAGCAGCTCCGATGGGCCCACGAACACCGGGGAGCTGTTTTTT